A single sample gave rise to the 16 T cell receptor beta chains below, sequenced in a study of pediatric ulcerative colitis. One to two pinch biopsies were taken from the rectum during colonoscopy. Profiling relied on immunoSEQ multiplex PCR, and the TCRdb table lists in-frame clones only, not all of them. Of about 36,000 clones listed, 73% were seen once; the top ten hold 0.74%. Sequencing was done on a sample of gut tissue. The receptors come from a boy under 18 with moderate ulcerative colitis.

The CDR3 bases are TGTGCCTGGAGTGTAAAGGGGGTCGGAACCGGGGAGCTGTTTTTT. Translated, it gives CAWSVKGVGTGELFF. V gene TRBV30 combines with J gene TRBJ2-2; D may be TRBD1 (6 bases). The CDR3 is made up of 15 amino acids. CDR1 and CDR2 from the germline V gene are GTSNPN and SVGIG (reference sequence). The V and J ends lost 0 bases and 5 bases respectively, with 13 bases between them.

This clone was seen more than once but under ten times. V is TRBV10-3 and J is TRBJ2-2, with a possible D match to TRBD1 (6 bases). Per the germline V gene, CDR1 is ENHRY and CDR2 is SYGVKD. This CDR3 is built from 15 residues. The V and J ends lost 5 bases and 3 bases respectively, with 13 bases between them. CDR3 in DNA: TGTGCCATCAGTTCACAGGGAGAATACACCGGGGAGCTGTTTTTT. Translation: CAISSQGEYTGELFF.

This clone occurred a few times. The CDR3 reads CASRGRAGELFF. DNA of the CDR3: TGCGCCAGCAGGGGACGGGCCGGGGAGCTGTTTTTT. The V call is TRBV5-1, the J call TRBJ2-2, with D tentatively TRBD1 or TRBD2 (5 bases each). This CDR3 is built from 12 residues. Trimming pared 5 bases from V and 6 bases from J, leaving 8 bases between. Germline V gene data show CDR1 as SGHRS and CDR2 as YFSETQ.

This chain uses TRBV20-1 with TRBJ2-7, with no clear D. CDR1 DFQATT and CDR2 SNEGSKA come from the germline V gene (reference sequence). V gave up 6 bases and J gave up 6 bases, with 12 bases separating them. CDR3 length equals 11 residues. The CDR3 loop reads CSAEPRAEQYF. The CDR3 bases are TGCAGTGCGGAGCCCCGGGCCGAGCAGTACTTC.

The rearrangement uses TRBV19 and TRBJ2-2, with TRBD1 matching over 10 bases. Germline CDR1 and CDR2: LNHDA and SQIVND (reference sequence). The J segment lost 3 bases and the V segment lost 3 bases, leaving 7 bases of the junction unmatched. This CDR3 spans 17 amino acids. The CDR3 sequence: CASSIGPGTGDTGELFF. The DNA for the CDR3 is TGTGCCAGTAGTATCGGCCCGGGGACAGGGGACACCGGGGAGCTGTTTTTT.

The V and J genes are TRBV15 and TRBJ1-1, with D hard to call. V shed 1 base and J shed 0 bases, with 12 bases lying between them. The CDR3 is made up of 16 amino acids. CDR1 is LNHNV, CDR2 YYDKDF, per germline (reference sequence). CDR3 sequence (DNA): TGTGCCACCAGCAGAGGTCTTGGGCAAATGAACACTGAAGCTTTCTTT. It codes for CATSRGLGQMNTEAFF.

The CDR3, as DNA: TGTGCCAGCAGTTACGGACAGGGGCCCTACGAGCAGTACTTC. Translation: CASSYGQGPYEQYF. This chain uses TRBV6-5 with TRBJ2-7; TRBD1 aligns across 9 bases. The CDR3 sequence is 14 residues long. Per germline, CDR1 MNHEY and CDR2 SVGAGI. J was trimmed by 2 bases and V by 2 bases; bases with no gene match: 1.

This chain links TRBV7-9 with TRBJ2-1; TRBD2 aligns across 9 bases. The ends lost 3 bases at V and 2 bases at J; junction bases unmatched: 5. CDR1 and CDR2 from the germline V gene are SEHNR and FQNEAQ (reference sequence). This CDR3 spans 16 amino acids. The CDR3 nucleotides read TGTGCCAGCAGCTTCTCTAGCGGGATGACCTACAATGAGCAGTTCTTC. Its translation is CASSFSSGMTYNEQFF.

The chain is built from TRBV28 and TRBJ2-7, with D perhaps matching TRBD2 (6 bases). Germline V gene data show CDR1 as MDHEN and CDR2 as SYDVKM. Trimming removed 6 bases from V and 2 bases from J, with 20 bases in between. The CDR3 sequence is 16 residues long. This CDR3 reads CASRGGMYQGAYEQYF. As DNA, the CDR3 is TGTGCCAGCAGAGGAGGGATGTACCAGGGAGCCTACGAGCAGTACTTC.

In DNA form, the CDR3 reads TGTGCCAGCAGCGCGGGTATCGGGGGCTTTACAGATACGCAGTATTTT. It yields the protein CASSAGIGGFTDTQYF. This rearrangement joins TRBV25-1 to TRBJ2-3, with D perhaps matching TRBD1 or TRBD2 (6 bases each). The CDR3 extends over 16 amino acids. Germline assignment: CDR1 MGHDK and CDR2 SYGVNS. V was shortened by 6 bases and J by 3 bases, with 19 bases between the two germline ends.

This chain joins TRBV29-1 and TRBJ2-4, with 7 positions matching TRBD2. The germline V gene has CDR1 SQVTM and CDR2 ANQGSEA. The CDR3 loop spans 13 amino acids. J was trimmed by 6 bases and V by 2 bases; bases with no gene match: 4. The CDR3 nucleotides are TGCAGCGTTGAACGGGGGGAGAGAAACATTCAGTACTTC. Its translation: CSVERGERNIQYF.

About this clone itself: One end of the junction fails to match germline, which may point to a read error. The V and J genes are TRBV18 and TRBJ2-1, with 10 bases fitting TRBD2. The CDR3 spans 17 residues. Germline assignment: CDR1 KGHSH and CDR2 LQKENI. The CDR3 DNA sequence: TGTGCCAGCTCTCCACTAGCGGGAAAGAGCTCCTACAATGAGCAGTTCTTC. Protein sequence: CASSPLAGKSSYNEQFF.

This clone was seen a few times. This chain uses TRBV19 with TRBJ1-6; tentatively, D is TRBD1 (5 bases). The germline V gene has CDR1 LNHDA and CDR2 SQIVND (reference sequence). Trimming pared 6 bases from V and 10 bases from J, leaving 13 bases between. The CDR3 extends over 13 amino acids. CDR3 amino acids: CASRTREWSPLHF. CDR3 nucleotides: TGTGCCAGTAGAACCAGGGAATGGTCACCCCTCCACTTT.

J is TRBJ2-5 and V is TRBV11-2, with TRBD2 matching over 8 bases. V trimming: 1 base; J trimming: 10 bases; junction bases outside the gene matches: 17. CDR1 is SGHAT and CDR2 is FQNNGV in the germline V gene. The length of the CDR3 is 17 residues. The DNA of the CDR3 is TGTGCCAGCAGCTTAGCTCTTAGACTAACTTTACGGGAGGGCCAGTACTTC. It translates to CASSLALRLTLREGQYF.

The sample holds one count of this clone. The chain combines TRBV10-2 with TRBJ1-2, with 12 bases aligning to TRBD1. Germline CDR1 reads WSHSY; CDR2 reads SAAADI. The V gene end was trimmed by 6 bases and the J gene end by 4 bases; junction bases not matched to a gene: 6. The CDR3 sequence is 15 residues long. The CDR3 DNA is TGCGCCAGCAGGGGGACAGGGGGCATCGGCTATGGCTACACCTTC. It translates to CASRGTGGIGYGYTF.

The CDR3 bases are TGTGCCAGCACCCGCTGGGGGGAGACCCAGTACTTC. It translates to CASTRWGETQYF. V gene TRBV6-5 combines with J gene TRBJ2-5, with D perhaps matching TRBD1 or TRBD2 (5 bases each). This CDR3 is 12 amino acids long. V was clipped by 7 bases and J by 5 bases, with 11 bases between them. The germline V gene encodes CDR1 MNHEY and CDR2 SVGAGI.